One and the same sample provided the 32 T cell receptor beta chains below, sequenced in a study of T-cell reconstitution after alpha-beta-depleted transplantation in children (TCRdb year 2016). Libraries came from PCR. The listed sequencing device is Illumina HiSeq 2500. TCR library preparation used molecular barcoding, with unique molecular identifiers applied to normalize quantification of the TCRbeta repertoire. TCRdb ran its own pipeline on the public reads, namely fastp trimming at Q25 and MiXCR clone calling, and kept in-frame beta chains. For every CDR3 protein sequence, its rows merge into one entry that carries the most common genes and DNA. For this sample the table gives approximately 420,000 distinct CDR3 sequences, of which 9.5% to 13% were detected only once. The ten largest clones capture roughly 5.1% of the sample. Sequencing used PBMCs from the stem cell graft donor, obtained from the stem cell graft. These TCRs come from a human donor who donated a stem cell graft to a child with acute myeloid leukemia.

The V gene is TRBV11-2, the J gene TRBJ2-5, with 9 nucleotides matching TRBD2. Germline V gene lookup returns CDR1 SGHAT and CDR2 FQNNGV. Losses at the gene ends were 5 bases for V and 4 bases for J; bases not matched to a gene: 11. There are 16 residues in the CDR3. Here the CDR3 DNA reads TGTGCCAGCAGCGCAGGACTAGCGAACCTCCGAGAGACCCAGTACTTC. Encoded protein: CASSAGLANLRETQYF.

The J gene is TRBJ2-5, the V gene TRBV5-8, with a tentative D call TRBD2 (5 bases). The CDR3 loop spans 12 amino acids. V was pared by 4 bases and J by 5 bases, with 9 bases between. Looked up from germline, CDR1 is SGHTS and CDR2 is YDEGEE. The DNA for the CDR3 is TGTGCCAGCAGCGTTCAGCGGGAGACCCAGTACTTC. This sequence encodes CASSVQRETQYF.

This clonotype was counted at least ten times. The chain links TRBV28 to TRBJ2-7, with 9 bases identical to TRBD2. The CDR3 has 15 residues. Looked up from germline, CDR1 is MDHEN and CDR2 is SYDVKM. J lost 2 bases, V lost 5 bases, and 7 bases had no gene match. CDR3 sequence: CASSIPLAGPYEQYF. The CDR3 coding sequence is TGTGCCAGCAGTATACCCCTAGCGGGGCCCTACGAGCAGTACTTC.

This clonotype was found many times. A junction end diverges from the germline sequence, so it may reflect a read error. The J gene is TRBJ2-2, the V gene TRBV5-1; D is perhaps TRBD2 (6 bases). CDR1 is SGHRS, CDR2 YFSETQ, per germline. The CDR3 runs to 14 residues. CDR3 nucleotide sequence: TGCGTCAGCAGCTTGGAGGGATGGGTCGGGGAGCTGTTTTTT. Its translation is CVSSLEGWVGELFF.

The V gene is TRBV7-2, the J gene TRBJ2-3, with D perhaps TRBD1 (8 bases). Per germline, CDR1 SGHTA and CDR2 FQGNSA. The V end was cut by 5 bases, the J end by 4 bases, with 16 bases between. There are 15 residues in the CDR3. The CDR3 loop reads CASSAQQGGADTQYF. The CDR3, as DNA: TGTGCCAGCAGCGCCCAACAGGGGGGGGCAGATACGCAGTATTTT.

V gene TRBV20-1 combines with J gene TRBJ2-7, with TRBD2 matching 10 bases. The length of the CDR3 is 13 residues. The V gene's germline CDR1 is DFQATT and CDR2 SNEGSKA (reference sequence). V was clipped by 4 bases and J by 3 bases; unmatched bases: 3. The CDR3 DNA sequence: TGCAGTGCTACGGTAGCGGGGGGCTACGAGCAGTACGTC. It is translated as CSATVAGGYEQYV.

The chain links TRBV6-5 to TRBJ1-5; a weak D match, TRBD1 (6 bases). The V gene's germline CDR1 is MNHEY and CDR2 SVGAGI. CDR3 length: 14 residues. V gave up 6 bases and J gave up 1 base, with 10 bases separating them. The CDR3 DNA reads as TGTGCCAGCAGAAGACAGGAGAGCAATCAGCCCCAGCATTTT. Its translation is CASRRQESNQPQHF.

The CDR3 protein is CASSQDYRQGFQPQHF. The CDR3 DNA is TGTGCCAGCAGCCAAGATTATCGGCAGGGTTTTCAGCCCCAGCATTTT. The chain couples TRBV3-1 to TRBJ1-5; tentatively, D is TRBD1 (5 bases). The V gene's germline CDR1 is LGHDT and CDR2 YNNKEL (reference sequence). V lost 0 bases and J 6 bases, leaving 15 bases between the germline ends. This CDR3 spans 16 amino acids.

In this sample, this clonotype turned up a few times. This rearrangement joins TRBV7-9 to TRBJ2-7; D possibly matches TRBD1 or TRBD2 (6 bases each). Trimming took off 1 base at V and 6 bases at J, with 13 bases between the two ends. The length of the CDR3 is 14 residues. In germline, CDR1 is SEHNR, CDR2 FQNEAQ (reference sequence). CDR3 nucleotide sequence: TGTGCCAGCAGCTTAGATGGGGGGCCCCTCGAGCAGTACGTC. Its protein is CASSLDGGPLEQYV.

The genes are TRBV20-1 and TRBJ2-3; no firm D call. The CDR3 is made up of 11 amino acids. V was clipped by 7 bases and J by 6 bases, with 11 bases between them. The germline V gene encodes CDR1 DFQATT and CDR2 SNEGSKA (reference sequence). CDR3 region: CSGAGTDTQYF. CDR3 coding DNA: TGCAGTGGGGCAGGAACGGATACGCAGTATTTT.

The chain carries TRBV29-1 and TRBJ2-1, with 7 bases that match TRBD2. Germline assignment: CDR1 SQVTM and CDR2 ANQGSEA. The CDR3 totals 13 residues. V trimming: 4 bases; J trimming: 4 bases; junction bases outside the gene matches: 4. The CDR3 protein is CSVVGTTYNEQFF. The CDR3, as DNA: TGCAGCGTTGTGGGGACTACTTACAATGAGCAGTTCTTC.

This clonotype was seen only a few times. The rearrangement links TRBV29-1 to TRBJ1-2; no firm D call. Trimming removed 3 bases at V and 1 base at J, with 6 bases between. CDR1 and CDR2 (germline): SQVTM, ANQGSEA. The CDR3 runs 12 residues. This CDR3 is CSVEEYNYGYTF. The CDR3 DNA sequence: TGCAGCGTTGAGGAGTATAACTATGGCTACACCTTC.

This clonotype has more than one count but fewer than ten. The J gene is TRBJ2-7, the V gene TRBV2; 7 bases are a match to TRBD1. This CDR3 spans 13 amino acids. Trimming took 3 bases from V and 3 from J; bases not matched to a gene: 2. Germline loops: CDR1 SNHLY, CDR2 FYNNEI. CDR3 sequence: CASSESGGYEQYF. The CDR3, as DNA: TGTGCCAGCAGTGAGTCAGGGGGCTACGAGCAGTACTTC.

This clonotype was seen a handful of times. The V call is TRBV18, the J call TRBJ1-4; D remains unclear. The germline CDR1 and CDR2 sequences are KGHSH and LQKENI. There are 15 residues in the CDR3. Between the trimmed V and J ends, which lost 0 bases and 8 bases, there was a span of 13 bases. In nucleotides, the CDR3 is TGTGCCAGCTCACCACCGGTGTTTGGTCGAGAAAAACTGTTTTTT. As protein: CASSPPVFGREKLFF.

This clonotype was detected a few times. The rearrangement uses TRBV20-1 and TRBJ2-7; 7 bases map to TRBD2. After removal of 4 bases from V and 5 bases from J, the junction contained 8 bases not matched to a gene. Looked up from germline, CDR1 is DFQATT and CDR2 is SNEGSKA (reference sequence). The CDR3 sequence is 13 residues long. In nucleotides, the CDR3 is TGCAGTGCTAAAGGAGCGGGACCCCACGAGCAGTACTTC. It specifies CSAKGAGPHEQYF.

This clonotype was recorded a few times. This chain uses TRBV20-1 with TRBJ2-5; D may correspond to TRBD1 or TRBD2 (5 bases each). With 3 bases removed from V and 1 base from J, the gap between germline ends came to 30 bases. Germline loops: CDR1 DFQATT, CDR2 SNEGSKA (reference sequence). The CDR3 loop spans 20 amino acids. This CDR3 reads CSARGGLGEYGETPQETQYF. As DNA, the CDR3 is TGCAGTGCTAGGGGCGGTTTAGGGGAGTATGGCGAGACTCCCCAAGAGACCCAGTACTTC.

The chain employs TRBV29-1 and TRBJ1-3; D unclear. V was shortened by 6 bases and J by 1 base, with 4 bases between the two germline ends. The CDR3 loop spans 11 amino acids. Germline CDR1 and CDR2: SQVTM and ANQGSEA. DNA of the CDR3: TGCAGCGTCCAGTCTGGAAACACCATATATTTT. It is translated as CSVQSGNTIYF.

This clonotype appeared a few times. V and J are TRBV6-5 and TRBJ2-7, with 7 bases that match TRBD2. There are 16 residues in the CDR3. Germline CDR1 is MNHEY and CDR2 is SVGAGI. With V trimmed by 0 bases and J by 0 bases, 5 bases remained unmatched. Written as DNA, the CDR3 is TGTGCCAGCAGTTACTCTCCCCTAGCGGTCTCCTACGAGCAGTACTTC. It specifies CASSYSPLAVSYEQYF.

The rearrangement joins TRBV20-1 to TRBJ2-5; D unresolved. CDR3 length: 12 residues. Trimming took off 3 bases at V and 4 bases at J, with 9 bases between the two ends. Per germline, CDR1 DFQATT and CDR2 SNEGSKA (reference sequence). This chain's CDR3 is CSARWSAETQYF. CDR3 in DNA: TGCAGTGCTAGGTGGAGCGCAGAGACCCAGTACTTC.

The sample holds a few counts of this clonotype. The chain employs TRBV15 and TRBJ1-2; D might be TRBD1 (5 bases). Germline loops: CDR1 LNHNV, CDR2 YYDKDF (reference sequence). Trimming pared 6 bases from V and 6 bases from J, leaving 11 bases between. CDR3 length: 12 amino acids. The CDR3 region is CATSLQGNGYTF. The CDR3 region has the DNA TGTGCCACCAGTTTGCAGGGAAATGGCTACACCTTC.

This clonotype has more than one count but fewer than ten. The DNA for the CDR3 is TGTGCCAGTAGTACGCGTACTGGGGCCAACGTCCTGACTTTC. It codes for CASSTRTGANVLTF. The chain couples TRBV19 to TRBJ2-6, with D unclear. CDR1 is LNHDA, CDR2 SQIVND, per germline (reference sequence). The CDR3 runs to 14 residues. V lost 4 bases, J lost 2 bases, and 6 bases lay in between.

The rearrangement links TRBV15 to TRBJ2-3; weak D call: TRBD2 (6 bases). The V gene lost 1 base and the J gene lost 6 bases, with 17 bases spanning the gap. Looked up from germline, CDR1 is LNHNV and CDR2 is YYDKDF (reference sequence). This CDR3 has 16 residues. CDR3 nucleotide sequence: TGTGCCACCAGCAGAGGAGGGACTCGCGTTGCGGATACGCAGTATTTT. Amino acids: CATSRGGTRVADTQYF.

V is TRBV7-2 and J is TRBJ2-6; D is undetermined. This CDR3 comprises 16 residues. Germline values: CDR1 SGHTA, CDR2 FQGNSA. Deletions cut 5 bases from V and 0 bases from J, with 11 bases between. Here the CDR3 DNA reads TGTGCCAGCAGCGACCCGGACGGCTCTGGGGCCAACGTCCTGACTTTC. Translation: CASSDPDGSGANVLTF.

The chain uses TRBV3-1 and TRBJ2-1; 13 bases agree with TRBD2. Germline loops: CDR1 LGHDT, CDR2 YNNKEL (reference sequence). The CDR3 length is 17 residues. V lost 2 bases, J lost 2 bases, and 3 bases stayed unmatched. CDR3 coding DNA: TGTGCCAGCAGCCAACCCACTAGCGGGAGGGCCTACAATGAGCAGTTCTTC. Encoded protein: CASSQPTSGRAYNEQFF.

This clonotype was recorded at least ten times. The chain links TRBV5-1 to TRBJ2-1; D ambiguous. Germline V CDR1 and CDR2: SGHRS, YFSETQ. The CDR3 extends over 14 amino acids. Trimming left V 0 bases short and J 4 bases short, with 8 bases between. This CDR3 is CASSLAALYNEQFF. For the CDR3, the DNA is TGCGCCAGCAGCTTGGCCGCCCTTTACAATGAGCAGTTCTTC.

The sample holds many counts of this clonotype. The chain combines TRBV29-1 with TRBJ2-1; D is undetermined. This CDR3 is 12 amino acids long. V lost 3 bases and J lost 8, with 11 bases in between. Germline V gene data show CDR1 as SQVTM and CDR2 as ANQGSEA. DNA of the CDR3: TGCAGCGTTGACCCCTTCCGGGATGAGCAGTTCTTC. Its translation is CSVDPFRDEQFF.

This clonotype was counted many times. CDR3: CASSFPESPLHF. The DNA of the CDR3 is TGTGCCAGCAGCTTTCCTGAATCACCCCTCCACTTT. The V and J genes are TRBV7-9 and TRBJ1-6; D unclear. V was clipped by 3 bases and J by 10 bases, with 7 bases between them. The CDR3 contains 12 residues. Germline loops: CDR1 SEHNR, CDR2 FQNEAQ (reference sequence).

This clonotype was seen many times. This chain uses TRBV20-1 with TRBJ2-1; D is perhaps TRBD2 (5 bases). Germline lookup yields CDR1 DFQATT and CDR2 SNEGSKA (reference sequence). This CDR3 has 13 residues. Trimming removed 5 bases at V and 9 bases at J, with 17 bases between. The CDR3 nucleotides are TGCAGTGCTCGACCAGTCTTGGCGGGTGAGCAGTTCTTC. It yields the protein CSARPVLAGEQFF.

This clonotype was detected a few times. V and J are TRBV6-1 and TRBJ2-4, with no clear D. V lost 5 bases, J lost 0 bases, and 8 bases lay in between. Germline-derived CDR1 and CDR2 are MNHNS and SASEGT. The CDR3 totals 14 residues. The CDR3 reads CASSPTVAKNIQYF. CDR3 in DNA: TGTGCCAGCAGTCCAACAGTAGCCAAAAACATTCAGTACTTC.

The rearrangement uses TRBV11-3 and TRBJ2-5; D assignment may be TRBD1 or TRBD2 (6 bases each). The CDR3 totals 16 residues. Germline loops: CDR1 SGHNT, CDR2 YENEEA. Trimming removed 5 bases from V and 1 base from J, with 17 bases in between. The CDR3 spells CASSARGRVGQETQYF. CDR3 sequence (DNA): TGTGCCAGCAGCGCTCGGGGGCGGGTGGGCCAAGAGACCCAGTACTTC.

This sequence joins TRBV28 and TRBJ2-5; the D gene is possibly TRBD1 (7 bases). CDR3 length: 14 amino acids. Germline loops: CDR1 MDHEN, CDR2 SYDVKM. Trimming stripped 2 bases from V and 5 bases from J, with 12 bases between. The CDR3 spells CASSLGGTAETQYF. The DNA for the CDR3 is TGTGCCAGCAGTTTAGGGGGGACAGCTGAGACCCAGTACTTC.

This clonotype occurred a few times. One end of the junction does not line up with germline, which may come from a read error. The chain combines TRBV29-1 with TRBJ2-5; a weak D match, TRBD2 (6 bases). CDR1 and CDR2 (germline): SQVTM, ANQGSEA. The CDR3 is made up of 15 amino acids. DNA of the CDR3: TGCAGCGTCGAAGGAGTTTGGGGGGAGAAAGAGACCCAGTACTTC. Its translation is CSVEGVWGEKETQYF.